Sequencing of this TCR beta chain was carried out in a study of tumor-infiltrating lymphocytes in primary liver carcinoma. Overall study context: Tumors measured roughly 4.2 to 10 cm and were stage T1-T3 N0M0.

The researchers produced TCR beta cDNA from approximately 0.45 ug total RNA with a constant-region primer. Sequencing libraries for TCR beta derived from three nested multiplex PCR rounds that used slightly modified ARM-PCR. TCRdb passed the multiplex PCR reads through MiXCR, listing each CDR3 protein once. The sample has approximately 340,000 distinct CDR3 sequences; approximately 64% are singletons. Remarks on this clonotype: Just one base apart from a much larger clone, this may be a read error.

For blood RNA, unsorted whole blood served as the source, and germline DNA was extracted too. The source material was peripheral blood. The receptor comes from a man aged 35 to 55 with primary liver carcinoma and hepatitis B virus infection.

The CDR3 region has the DNA TGTGCCAGCAGCTTACAGGGGGCCAAAAACATTCTGTACTTC. It encodes CASSLQGAKNILYF. The genes are TRBV5-6 and TRBJ2-4; TRBD1 agrees at 9 bases. CDR3 length equals 14 residues. CDR1 is SGHDT, CDR2 YYEEEE, per germline. The full variable domain, completed using reference TRBV5-6 and TRBJ2-4, is DAGVTQSPTHLIKTRGQQVTLRCSPKSGHDTVSWYQQALGQGPQFIFQYYEEEERQRGNFPDRFSGHQFPNYSSELNVNALLLGDSALYLCASSLQGAKNILYFGAGTRLSVL.